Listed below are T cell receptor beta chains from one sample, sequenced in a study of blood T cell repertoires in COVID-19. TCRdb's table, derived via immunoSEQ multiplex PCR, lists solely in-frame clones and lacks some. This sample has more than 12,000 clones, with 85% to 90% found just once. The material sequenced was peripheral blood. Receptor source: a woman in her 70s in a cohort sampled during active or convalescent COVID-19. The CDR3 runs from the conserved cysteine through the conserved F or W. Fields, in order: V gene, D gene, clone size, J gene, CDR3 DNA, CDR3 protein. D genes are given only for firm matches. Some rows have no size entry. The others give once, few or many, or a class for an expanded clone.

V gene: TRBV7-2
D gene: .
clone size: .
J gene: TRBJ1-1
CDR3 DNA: TGTGCCAGCAGCCCATACCCATTGACAGGGAACACTGAAGCTTTCTTT
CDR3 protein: CASSPYPLTGNTEAFF

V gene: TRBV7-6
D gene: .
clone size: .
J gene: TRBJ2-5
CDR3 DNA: TGTGCCAGCAGCTCAGGAGGCAAGATCACCCAAGAGACCCAGTACTTC
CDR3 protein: CASSSGGKITQETQYF

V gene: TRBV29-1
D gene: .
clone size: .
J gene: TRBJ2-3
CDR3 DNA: TGCAGCGTTGAAGATCGATTAGAAGAGGCAGATACGCAGTATTTT
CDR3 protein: CSVEDRLEEADTQYF

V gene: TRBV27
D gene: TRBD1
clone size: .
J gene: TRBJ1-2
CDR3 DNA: TGTGCCAGCAGTTTATCGACAGGGGTAGGCTACACCTTC
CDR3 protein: CASSLSTGVGYTF

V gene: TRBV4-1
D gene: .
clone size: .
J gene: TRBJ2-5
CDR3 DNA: TGCGCCAGCAGCCAAGACGGGCAGGGTGGAGAGACCCAGTACTTC
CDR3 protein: CASSQDGQGGETQYF

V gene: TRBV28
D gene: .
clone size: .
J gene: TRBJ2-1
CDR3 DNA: TGTGCCAGCAGTTCCAGGATTAGTCACTCCTACAATGAGCAGTTCTTC
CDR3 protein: CASSSRISHSYNEQFF

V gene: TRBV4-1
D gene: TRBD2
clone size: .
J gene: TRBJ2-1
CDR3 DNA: TGCGCCAGCAGCCAAGATGGGAGGGTCTCCTACAATGAGCAGTTCTTC
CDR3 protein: CASSQDGRVSYNEQFF

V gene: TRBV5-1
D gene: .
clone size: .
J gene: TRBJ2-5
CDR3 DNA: TGCGCCAGCAGCTTGTGGACTCCCGAAGAGACCCAGTACTTC
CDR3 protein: CASSLWTPEETQYF

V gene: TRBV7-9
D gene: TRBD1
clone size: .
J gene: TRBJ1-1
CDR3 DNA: TGTGCCAGCAGCAAGGACAGGGACAGGGGAGGGGGTGAAGCTTTCTTT
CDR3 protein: CASSKDRDRGGGEAFF

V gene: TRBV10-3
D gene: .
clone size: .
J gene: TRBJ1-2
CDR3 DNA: TGTGCCATCAGTGAGTTCGCGGGTATGTGGGGCTACACCTTC
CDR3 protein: CAISEFAGMWGYTF

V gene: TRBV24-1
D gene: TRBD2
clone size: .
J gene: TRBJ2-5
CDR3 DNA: TGTGCCACCAGTCCTAGCGGGGAGACCCAGTACTTC
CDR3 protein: CATSPSGETQYF

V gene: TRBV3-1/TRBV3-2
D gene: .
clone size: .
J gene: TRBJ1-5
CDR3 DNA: TGTGCCAGCAGCCCTGGGGGCTGGGGGGAGGGGAACCAGCCCCAGCATTTT
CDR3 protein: CASSPGGWGEGNQPQHF

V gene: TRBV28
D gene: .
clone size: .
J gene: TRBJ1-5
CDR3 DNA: TGTGCCAGCAGTTTCTGGACAAGCAATCAGCCCCAGCATTTT
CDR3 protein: CASSFWTSNQPQHF

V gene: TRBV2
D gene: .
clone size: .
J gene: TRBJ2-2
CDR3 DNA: TGTGCCAGCATGAACTTAGCCGCGAACACCGGGGAGCTGTTTTTT
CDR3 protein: CASMNLAANTGELFF

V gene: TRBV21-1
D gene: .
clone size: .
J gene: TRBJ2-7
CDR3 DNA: TGTGCCAGCACCTCAGGATGCGGGACAGCGTATGGGGACTACGAGCAGTACTTC
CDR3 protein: CASTSGCGTAYGDYEQYF

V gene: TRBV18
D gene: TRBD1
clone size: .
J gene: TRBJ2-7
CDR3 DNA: TGTGCCAGCTCACGCGGACAGGGGTCCTACGAGCAGTACTTC
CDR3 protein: CASSRGQGSYEQYF

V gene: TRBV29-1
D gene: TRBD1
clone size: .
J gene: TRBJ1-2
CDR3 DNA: TGCAGCGTGCGGACAGGGAAGGATGGCTACACCTTC
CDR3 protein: CSVRTGKDGYTF

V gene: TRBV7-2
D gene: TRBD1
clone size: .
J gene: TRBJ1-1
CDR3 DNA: TGTGCCAGCAGCCAGACAGGGGCGGGGGCTGAAGCTTTCTTT
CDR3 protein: CASSQTGAGAEAFF

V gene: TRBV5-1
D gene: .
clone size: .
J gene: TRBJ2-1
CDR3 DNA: TGCGCCAGCAGCTTGACGGGGGACTCCTACAATGAGCAGTTCTTC
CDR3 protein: CASSLTGDSYNEQFF

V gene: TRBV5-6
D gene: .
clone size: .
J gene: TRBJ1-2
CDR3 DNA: TGTGCCAGCAGCTTGGGCCGGGGTAGGAACTATGGCTACACCTTC
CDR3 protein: CASSLGRGRNYGYTF

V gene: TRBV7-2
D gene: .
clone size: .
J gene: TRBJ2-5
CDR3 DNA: TGTGCCAGCAGTCGAACCAGAGAGACCCAGTACTTC
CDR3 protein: CASSRTRETQYF

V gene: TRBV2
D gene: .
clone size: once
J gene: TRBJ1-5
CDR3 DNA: TGTGCCAGCAGTGAAGTCCGTAATCAGCCCCAGCATTTT
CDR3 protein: CASSEVRNQPQHF

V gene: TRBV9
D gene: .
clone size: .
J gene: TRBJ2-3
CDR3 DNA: TGTGCCAGCAGCTTGGGGGGAGATACGCAGTATTTT
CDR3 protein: CASSLGGDTQYF

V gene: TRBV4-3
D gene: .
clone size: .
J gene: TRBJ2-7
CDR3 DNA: TGCGCCAGCAGCCAAGACACAGGGTCCTACGAGCAGTACTTC
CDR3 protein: CASSQDTGSYEQYF

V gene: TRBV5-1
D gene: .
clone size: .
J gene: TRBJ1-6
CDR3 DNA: TGCGCCAGCAGCTTGTCCTTCGGCAGGCAAAATTCACCCCTCCACTTT
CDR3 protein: CASSLSFGRQNSPLHF

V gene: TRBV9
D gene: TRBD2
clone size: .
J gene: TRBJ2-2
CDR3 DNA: TGTGCCAGCAAATTAGGCGGGGGGCCCGGGGAGCTGTTTTTT
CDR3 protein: CASKLGGGPGELFF

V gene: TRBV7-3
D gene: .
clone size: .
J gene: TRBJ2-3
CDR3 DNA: TGTGCCAGCCTAGCCCCCGGCACAGATACGCAGTATTTT
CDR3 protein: CASLAPGTDTQYF

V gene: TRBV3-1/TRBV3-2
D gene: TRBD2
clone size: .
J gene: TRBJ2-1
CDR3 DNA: TGTGCCAGCAGCCATCCCCGCCCTAGCGGATCCTACAATGAGCAGTTCTTC
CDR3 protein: CASSHPRPSGSYNEQFF

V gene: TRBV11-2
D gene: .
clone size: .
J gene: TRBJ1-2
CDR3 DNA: TGTGCCAGCAGCTTAGTGGGCAGGGGCTGGAGCTACACCTTC
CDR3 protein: CASSLVGRGWSYTF

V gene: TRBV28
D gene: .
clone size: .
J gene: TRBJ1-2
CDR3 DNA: TGTGCCAGCAGTTTACTATACTATGGCTACACCTTC
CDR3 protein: CASSLLYYGYTF

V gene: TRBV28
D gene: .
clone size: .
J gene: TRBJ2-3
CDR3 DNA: TGTGCCAGCAGCCCTGACTCCACAGATACGCAGTATTTT
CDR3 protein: CASSPDSTDTQYF

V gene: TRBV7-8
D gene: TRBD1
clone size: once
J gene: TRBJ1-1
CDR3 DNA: TGTGCCAGCAACTTCGGGTTAACAGGGGGTTGGAGTGAAGCTTTCTTT
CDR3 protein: CASNFGLTGGWSEAFF

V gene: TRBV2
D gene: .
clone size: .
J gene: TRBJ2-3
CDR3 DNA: TGTGCCAGCAGTGCGAGCGGCACAGATACGCAGTATTTT
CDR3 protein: CASSASGTDTQYF

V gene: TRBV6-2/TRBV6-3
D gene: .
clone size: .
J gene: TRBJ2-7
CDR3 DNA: TGTGCCAGCAGTTACCGACTGAAACAGTACTTC
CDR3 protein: CASSYRLKQYF

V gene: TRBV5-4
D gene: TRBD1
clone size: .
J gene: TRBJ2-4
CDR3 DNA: TGTGCCAGCAGCTTGGATACAGGGGCCGCCTTCTTC
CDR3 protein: CASSLDTGAAFF

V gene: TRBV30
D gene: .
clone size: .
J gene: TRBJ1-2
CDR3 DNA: TGTGCCTGGAGTCCGGGGGGAGATGGCTACACCTTC
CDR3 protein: CAWSPGGDGYTF

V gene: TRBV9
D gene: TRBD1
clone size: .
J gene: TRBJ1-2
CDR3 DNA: TGTGCCAGCAGCGTAGCTCATACAGGGGAATCTGGCTACACCTTC
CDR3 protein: CASSVAHTGESGYTF

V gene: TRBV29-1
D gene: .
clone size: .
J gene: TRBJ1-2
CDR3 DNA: TGCAGCGTTGAAGGACAGGAGCATAACTATGGCTACACCTTC
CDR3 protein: CSVEGQEHNYGYTF

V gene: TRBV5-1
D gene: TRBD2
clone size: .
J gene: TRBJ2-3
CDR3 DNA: TGCGCCAGCAGCTTACCGACTAGCGGGGGCACAGATACGCAGTATTTT
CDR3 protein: CASSLPTSGGTDTQYF

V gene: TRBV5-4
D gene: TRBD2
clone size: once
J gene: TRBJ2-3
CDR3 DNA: TGTGCCAGCAGTTATCCGGGACTAGCGCTAGATACGCAGTATTTT
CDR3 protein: CASSYPGLALDTQYF

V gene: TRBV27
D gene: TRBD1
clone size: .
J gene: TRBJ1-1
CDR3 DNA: TGTGCCAGCAGTACACAGGGGGTCACTGAAGCTTTCTTT
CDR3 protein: CASSTQGVTEAFF

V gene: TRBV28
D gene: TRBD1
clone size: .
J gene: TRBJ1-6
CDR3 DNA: TGTGCCAGCAGTTTACTACGGAAAGGACAGGGGCGCAAACGGAATTCACCCCTCCACTTT
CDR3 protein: CASSLLRKGQGRKRNSPLHF

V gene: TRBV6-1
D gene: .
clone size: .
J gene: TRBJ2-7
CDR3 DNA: TGTGCCAGCAGTGAAGCGCCTAGTATCTACGAGCAGTACTTC
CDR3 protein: CASSEAPSIYEQYF

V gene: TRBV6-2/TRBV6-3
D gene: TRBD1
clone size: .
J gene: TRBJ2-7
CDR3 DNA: TGTGCCAGCAGTTACTTCCGACAGGGCGAGCAGTACTTC
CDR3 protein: CASSYFRQGEQYF

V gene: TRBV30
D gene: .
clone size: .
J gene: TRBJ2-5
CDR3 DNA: TGTGCCTGGAGTCGTGGGGGGGCACAAGAGACCCAGTACTTC
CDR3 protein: CAWSRGGAQETQYF

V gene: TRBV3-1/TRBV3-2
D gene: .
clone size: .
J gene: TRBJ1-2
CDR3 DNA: TGTGCCAGCAGCCAAGACAGGCGTCCAAAGAACTATGGCTACACCTTC
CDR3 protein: CASSQDRRPKNYGYTF

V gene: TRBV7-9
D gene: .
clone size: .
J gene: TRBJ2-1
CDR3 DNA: TGTGCCAGCAGCTTAGTTCCCTCGGCCGGGGGTGGCTACAATGAGCAGTTCTTC
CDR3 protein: CASSLVPSAGGGYNEQFF

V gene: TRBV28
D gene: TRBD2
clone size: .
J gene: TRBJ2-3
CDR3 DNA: TGTGCCAGCAGTTTTGGTCTAGCGGGGGGGCGGACAGATACGCAGTATTTT
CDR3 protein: CASSFGLAGGRTDTQYF

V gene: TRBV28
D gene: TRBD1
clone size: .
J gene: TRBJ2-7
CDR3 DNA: TGTGCCAGCACCCCGACAGGGCTGCCGGCCCAAAACTTC
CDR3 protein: CASTPTGLPAQNF

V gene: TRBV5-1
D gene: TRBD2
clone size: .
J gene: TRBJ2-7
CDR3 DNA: TGCGCCAGCAGCTTCGGAGGAGCGGGGGGAAACTCCTACGAGCAGTACTTC
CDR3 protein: CASSFGGAGGNSYEQYF

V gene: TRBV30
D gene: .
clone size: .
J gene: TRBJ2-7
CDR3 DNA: TGTGCCTCCCACACGGGGTCGCTCTACGAGCAGTACTTC
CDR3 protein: CASHTGSLYEQYF

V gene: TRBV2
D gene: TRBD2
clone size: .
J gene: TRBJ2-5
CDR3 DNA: TGTGCCAGCAGAGCCGGGACTAGCGGGGGGGCAGGGGAGACCCAGTACTTC
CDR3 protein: CASRAGTSGGAGETQYF

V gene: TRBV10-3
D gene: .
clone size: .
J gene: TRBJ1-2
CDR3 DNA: TGTGCCATCAGTCGGGAAAACAGAGCTAACTATGGCTACACCTTC
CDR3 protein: CAISRENRANYGYTF

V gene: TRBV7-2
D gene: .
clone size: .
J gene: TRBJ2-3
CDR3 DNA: TGTGCCAGCAGCTTACGTGGGGAGGCAGATACGCAGTATTTT
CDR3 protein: CASSLRGEADTQYF

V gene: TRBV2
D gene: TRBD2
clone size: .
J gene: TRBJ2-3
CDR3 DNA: TGTGCCAGCAGTGAGTGGGCGGGGGTAAGCACAGATACGCAGTATTTT
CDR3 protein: CASSEWAGVSTDTQYF